This T cell receptor beta chain is drawn from a study of blood T cell repertoires in COVID-19. Whole-study context: PBMCs, B-cell-depleted T cells, or T cells were the source of the cDNA or gDNA that made up the material.

Participants were aged about 18 to 95 years, lived in roughly 23 US areas, and enrolled virtually. Self-reported history from a screening survey and questionnaire set each donor's cohort. With V trimmed by 1 base and J by 3 bases, 12 bases remained unmatched. The CDR3 contains 19 residues. The germline gives CDR1 SEHNR, CDR2 FQNEAQ (reference sequence). The protocol was immunoSEQ multiplex PCR, while the TCRdb copy is restricted to in-frame clones and leaves out a portion. The sample holds 150,000 or so clones; roughly 82% are singletons and the top ten take roughly 11%. The origin of this receptor is a man over 45 who had recovered from COVID-19. The chain joins TRBV7-9 to TRBJ2-7; 13 bases align to TRBD2. The sample was PBMCs or T cells enriched from blood (not recorded which). CDR3 loop: CASSLEGTSGKGNYYEQYF. Written as DNA, the CDR3 is TGTGCCAGCAGCTTAGAAGGGACTAGCGGGAAAGGCAACTACTACGAGCAGTACTTC. The full variable domain, in which reference TRBV7-9 and TRBJ2-7 provide the parts outside the CDR3, is DTGVSQNPRHKITKRGQNVTFRCDPISEHNRLYWYRQTLGQGPEFLTYFQNEAQLEKSRLLSDRFSAERPKGSFSTLEIQRTEQGDSAMYLCASSLEGTSGKGNYYEQYFGPGTRLTVT.